This TCR beta chain appears in the sequencing data of a study of blood T cell repertoires in COVID-19. Study details: Whether acute or convalescent, the COVID-19 samples came from the United States, Italy and Spain. T cells, B-cell-depleted T cells, or PBMCs supplied cDNA or gDNA.

Under the authors' procedure: It was from reference gene primer amplification that nucleated cell counts were estimated. Sequencing was performed with immunoSEQ multiplex PCR; in TCRdb, only in-frame clones are kept and a portion is missing. For V, J and clone size, that table is used; D and trimming come from the DNA. Among just over 75,000 clones listed, 87% were seen once. The CDR3 consists of 19 residues. The germline gives CDR1 MNHEY, CDR2 SMNVEV (reference sequence). The J segment lost 0 bases and the V segment lost 0 bases, leaving 11 bases of the junction unmatched. The material sequenced was peripheral blood. The TCR comes from a woman of 80 years or more with active or convalescent COVID-19. V gene TRBV27 combines with J gene TRBJ1-3, with 7 bases lining up with TRBD1. This CDR3 is CASSLSEYRGISSGNTIYF. DNA for the CDR3: TGTGCCAGCAGTTTATCGGAGTACAGGGGTATCAGCTCTGGAAACACCATATATTTT.